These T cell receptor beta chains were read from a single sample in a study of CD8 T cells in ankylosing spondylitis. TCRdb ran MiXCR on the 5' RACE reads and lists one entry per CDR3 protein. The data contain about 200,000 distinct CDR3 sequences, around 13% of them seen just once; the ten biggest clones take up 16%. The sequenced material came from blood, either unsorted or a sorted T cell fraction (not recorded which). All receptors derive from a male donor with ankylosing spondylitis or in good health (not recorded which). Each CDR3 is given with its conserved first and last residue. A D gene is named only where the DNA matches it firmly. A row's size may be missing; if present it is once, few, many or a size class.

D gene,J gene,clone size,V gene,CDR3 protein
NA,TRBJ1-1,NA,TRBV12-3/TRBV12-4,CASSLGRRTEAFF
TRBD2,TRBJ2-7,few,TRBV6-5,CASSYCGGTYEQYF
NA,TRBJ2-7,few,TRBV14,CASSRTGRSYEQYF
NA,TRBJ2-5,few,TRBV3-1,CASSPPGARAQYF
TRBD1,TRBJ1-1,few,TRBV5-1,CASSLDRTGAADTEAFF
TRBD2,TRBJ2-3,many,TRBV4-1,CASSPGTTGTIDTQYF
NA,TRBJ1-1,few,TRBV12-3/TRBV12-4,CASSSGSGTEAFF
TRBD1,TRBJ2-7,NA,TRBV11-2,CASSDEGQGAFYEQYF
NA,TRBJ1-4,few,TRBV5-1,CASSGDTKVATNEKLFF
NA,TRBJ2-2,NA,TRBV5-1,CASSLVLTGRELFF
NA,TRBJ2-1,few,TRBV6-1,CASSIGPFNEQFF
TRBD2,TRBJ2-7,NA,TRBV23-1,CASSQLRASGGEQYF
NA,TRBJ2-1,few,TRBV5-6,CASRGGREPYNEQFF
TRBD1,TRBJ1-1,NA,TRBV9,CASSATGVGPGNTEAFF
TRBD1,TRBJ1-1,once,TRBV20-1,CSARGGTGRTEAFF
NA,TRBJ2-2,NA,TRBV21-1,CASSKLGTGSLGELFF
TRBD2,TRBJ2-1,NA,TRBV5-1,CASSVRGLANYPEQFF
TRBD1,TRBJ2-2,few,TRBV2,CASRPLGPGGNGELFF
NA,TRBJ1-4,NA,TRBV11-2,CASSWGAGASNEKLFF
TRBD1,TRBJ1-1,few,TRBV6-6,CASLTGGNTEAFF
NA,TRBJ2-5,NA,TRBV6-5,CASSYSGVEETQYF
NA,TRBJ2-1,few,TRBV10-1,CASSPLTGRSYNEQFF
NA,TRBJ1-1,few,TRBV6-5,CASSYVTGYTEAFF
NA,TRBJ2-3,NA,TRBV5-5,CASSSPPGDTQYF